This is a list of T cell receptor beta chains from one sample in a study of shared clonotypes between healthy human individuals. Sequencing used immunoSEQ multiplex PCR; TCRdb keeps in-frame clones, though not all of them. The top ten hold more than 30% of the sample, which has approximately 710,000 clones, 90% seen once. Sequencing input: memory CD8+ T cells from PBMCs. The receptors were gathered from a man between 18 and 29 years old in good health. Some clones in this sample may be carry-over from other donors' samples. CDR3s include the opening cysteine and the closing phenylalanine or tryptophan. Each record gives: CDR3 protein, V gene.

cdr3_aa: CASGVMGNTEAFF
v_call: TRBV19

cdr3_aa: CASSLYVLAAGSTNNEQFF
v_call: TRBV7-3

cdr3_aa: CASSLPSSYEQYF
v_call: TRBV28

cdr3_aa: CASSIVGGSGIFHNEQFF
v_call: TRBV19

cdr3_aa: CSVDQGQGKNYGYTF
v_call: TRBV29-1

cdr3_aa: CAWSVRGDTGELFF
v_call: TRBV30

cdr3_aa: CASSTGYMNTEAFF
v_call: TRBV6-1

cdr3_aa: CASSSPRTGDYEQYF
v_call: TRBV27

cdr3_aa: CASSPSADATYEQYF
v_call: TRBV4-3

cdr3_aa: CASSLDGSKPQHF
v_call: TRBV28

cdr3_aa: CASSRLGGLFEKLFF
v_call: TRBV5-5

cdr3_aa: CASSNRVNTEAFF
v_call: TRBV5-1